The subject of this entry is one TCR beta chain. What it binds is unknown. The PCR was carried out with 60 Vbeta primers and 13 Jbeta primers. Profiling relied on immunoSEQ multiplex PCR, and the TCRdb table lists in-frame clones only, not all of them. Of approximately 160,000 clones in the sample, around 68% are singletons; the top ten hold over 1.2%. The data were obtained in a study of cytomegalovirus exposure and HLA in healthy donors. Study-level findings and limits: Among the sequence variants, a highly shared cluster was likely an artifact of sequencing.

Germline lookup yields CDR1 MDHEN and CDR2 SYDVKM. The CDR3 totals 15 residues. The germline V and J ends were trimmed by 3 bases and 9 bases, with 21 bases remaining between them. V gene TRBV28 combines with J gene TRBJ2-7, with D possibly TRBD2 on 7 matching bases. Sequencing was carried out using PBMCs. The receptor comes from a man between 45 and 60 years old in good health and CMV-seronegative. The CDR3 DNA reads as TGTGCCAGCAGTTTTCGGGGGGCGCAGGGGATGCGGCAGTACTTC. Amino acids: CASSFRGAQGMRQYF. Combining the CDR3 with reference TRBV28 and TRBJ2-7 gives the whole variable domain DVKVTQSSRYLVKRTGEKVFLECVQDMDHENMFWYRQDPGLGLRLIYFSYDVKMKEKGDIPEGYSVSREKKERFSLILESASTNQTSMYLCASSFRGAQGMRQYFGPGTRLTVT.